The 27 T cell receptor beta chains reported below all come from one sample, sequenced in a study of CD8 T cells in ankylosing spondylitis. TCRdb fed the 5' RACE reads into MiXCR, producing one record per CDR3 protein. Among approximately 220,000 distinct CDR3 sequences, 10% were seen once, and the ten largest hold about a fifth. The sequencing input was blood, either unsorted or a sorted T cell fraction (not recorded which). The receptors shown here come from a male donor with ankylosing spondylitis or in good health (not recorded which).

This clonotype was picked up many times. The CDR3 region is CASSFTGEGWYF. The CDR3, as DNA: TGTGCCAGCAGTTTTACAGGGGAGGGATGGTACTTC. This chain joins TRBV6-5 and TRBJ2-7; D could derive from TRBD1 or TRBD2 (7 bases each). Per germline, CDR1 MNHEY and CDR2 SVGAGI. V lost 4 bases and J 12 bases, leaving 16 bases between the germline ends. The length of the CDR3 is 12 residues.

This clonotype was seen ten or more times. CDR3 loop: CASKKRGGEDEQFF. The CDR3 DNA follows: TGTGCCAGCAAGAAGCGGGGGGGCGAGGATGAGCAGTTCTTC. The chain carries TRBV6-1 and TRBJ2-1; 10 bases match TRBD2. V lost 7 bases and J lost 8; bases outside the gene matches: 8. This CDR3 spans 14 amino acids. Germline V CDR1 and CDR2: MNHNS, SASEGT.

This clonotype counts as medium-sized. This chain uses TRBV29-1 with TRBJ1-1; perhaps TRBD1 as D (6 bases). The germline gives CDR1 SQVTM, CDR2 ANQGSEA. The CDR3 is 15 amino acids. Trimming removed 5 bases at V and 1 base at J, with 17 bases between. The DNA for the CDR3 is TGCAGCGTTACACTACTAACAGGGCGGAACACTGAAGCTTTCTTT. Translating it yields CSVTLLTGRNTEAFF. The entire variable domain, with the rest obtained from reference TRBV29-1 and TRBJ1-1, is as follows: SAVISQKPSRDICQRGTSLTIQCQVDSQVTMMFWYRQQPGQSLTLIATANQGSEATYESGFVIDKFPISRPNLTFSTLTVSNMSPEDSSIYLCSVTLLTGRNTEAFFGQGTRLTVV.

This clonotype showed up many times. The CDR3 DNA is TGTGCCAGCAGCCTTGGACAGGGAGGACCCGGGGAGCTGTTTTTT. This codes for CASSLGQGGPGELFF. The chain couples TRBV2 to TRBJ2-2; 8 bases align to TRBD1. CDR3 length equals 15 residues. Trimming cost V 6 bases and J 6 bases; bases outside gene matches: 9. Per germline, CDR1 SNHLY and CDR2 FYNNEI.

This clonotype was counted only a few times. The J gene is TRBJ1-1, the V gene TRBV5-6, with D perhaps TRBD1 (6 bases). The V end was cut by 4 bases, the J end by 5 bases, with 18 bases between. This CDR3 comprises 15 residues. Germline-derived CDR1 and CDR2 are SGHDT and YYEEEE. CDR3 sequence: CASSVRGGAITEAFF. The CDR3 bases are TGTGCCAGCAGCGTCCGTGGGGGGGCGATTACTGAAGCTTTCTTT.

This clonotype was observed many times. The chain employs TRBV20-1 and TRBJ2-4, with 8 positions matching TRBD2. The CDR3 sequence is 14 residues long. The germline CDR1 and CDR2 sequences are DFQATT and SNEGSKA (reference sequence). With 0 bases clipped from V and 8 bases from J, the junction kept 6 bases outside the gene matches. The CDR3 region is CSARDRSGADIQYF. The CDR3 DNA follows: TGCAGTGCTAGAGATCGTAGCGGGGCTGACATTCAGTACTTC.

This clonotype was counted only a few times. One junction end disagrees with the germline gene, perhaps due to a read error. The chain is built from TRBV20-1 and TRBJ1-5; no clear D gene. The CDR3 spans 17 residues. CDR1 and CDR2 from the germline V gene are DFQATT and SNEGSKA (reference sequence). The CDR3 loop reads CCARAPLGSSSNQPQHF. In nucleotides, the CDR3 is TGCTGTGCTAGAGCCCCATTGGGATCTTCTAGCAATCAGCCCCAGCATTTT.

Ten or more counts support this clonotype. The rearrangement uses TRBV5-8 and TRBJ2-2, with a weak D call TRBD1 (6 bases). CDR1 is SGHTS and CDR2 is YDEGEE in the germline V gene. This CDR3 is built from 16 residues. V was shortened by 4 bases and J by 2 bases, with 15 bases between the two germline ends. This CDR3 reads CASSPRRTANTGELFF. CDR3 nucleotide sequence: TGTGCCAGCAGCCCCAGAAGGACAGCCAACACCGGGGAGCTGTTTTTT.

This clonotype was seen ten or more times. V and J are TRBV5-1 and TRBJ2-1; 10 bases match TRBD2. V lost 1 base and J lost 5; bases outside the gene matches: 3. Germline CDR1 reads SGHRS; CDR2 reads YFSETQ. The CDR3 consists of 15 residues. In nucleotides, the CDR3 is TGCGCCAGCAGCTTGAACCTAGCGGGGGACAATGAGCAGTTCTTC. Protein sequence: CASSLNLAGDNEQFF.

This clonotype was seen ten or more times. The chain employs TRBV9 and TRBJ2-7, with D unresolved. The CDR3 loop spans 14 amino acids. Looked up from germline, CDR1 is SGDLS and CDR2 is YYNGEE. V dropped 0 bases and J dropped 0 bases, with 7 bases sitting between them. CDR3 DNA: TGTGCCAGCAGCGTAGCGGGCGCCTCCTACGAGCAGTACTTC. Its protein product is CASSVAGASYEQYF.

The CDR3 loop is CASSSSTGAGNTIYF. The CDR3 bases are TGTGCCAGCAGCTCATCCACAGGGGCCGGAAACACCATATATTTT. This sequence joins TRBV7-2 and TRBJ1-3; 7 bases match TRBD1. The ends lost 4 bases at V and 4 bases at J; junction bases unmatched: 7. Germline V gene data show CDR1 as SGHTA and CDR2 as FQGNSA. CDR3 length: 15 amino acids.

This clonotype was seen ten or more times. V gene TRBV12-3 or TRBV12-4 combines with J gene TRBJ1-2; D is uncertain. The CDR3 is made up of 17 amino acids. With 0 bases removed from V and 1 base from J, the gap between germline ends came to 15 bases. This chain's CDR3 is CASSLARPGRNNYGYTF. CDR3 coding DNA: TGTGCCAGCAGTTTAGCGCGGCCTGGCAGAAATAACTATGGCTACACCTTC.

The gene calls are TRBV3-1 and TRBJ2-3; weak D call: TRBD2 (6 bases). The CDR3 runs to 16 residues. Germline lookup yields CDR1 LGHDT and CDR2 YNNKEL (reference sequence). V was cut by 1 base and J by 1 base, with 12 bases left in between. The CDR3 loop reads CASSQVLGGGTDTQYF. The CDR3 nucleotides are TGTGCCAGCAGCCAAGTTTTGGGGGGTGGCACAGATACGCAGTATTTT.

Note on this clonotype: Being one base from a much bigger clone, this may be a read error. The CDR3 spells CASRSETGDNYGYTF. CDR3 bases: TGCGCCAGCAGGTCGGAGACAGGGGATAACTATGGCTACACCTTC. The chain carries TRBV5-1 and TRBJ1-2, with TRBD1 matching over 8 bases. In germline, CDR1 is SGHRS, CDR2 YFSETQ. The CDR3 runs to 15 residues. The V segment lost 5 bases and the J segment 1 base; nucleotides outside the gene matches: 7.

This clonotype has a count of ten or more. The chain combines TRBV12-3 or TRBV12-4 with TRBJ2-2, with 9 bases matching TRBD2. J gave up 5 bases and V 6 bases, and 4 bases lay outside the gene matches. CDR3 length: 14 amino acids. The CDR3 sequence is CASRRTSETGELFF. CDR3 in DNA: TGTGCCAGCAGGAGGACTAGCGAAACCGGGGAGCTGTTTTTT.

DNA for the CDR3: TGTGCCAGCAGCTTAGTGCAGGGAGGCTACACCTTC. It specifies CASSLVQGGYTF. The chain joins TRBV7-2 to TRBJ1-2; D might be TRBD1 (5 bases). V lost 1 base to trimming and J lost 8 bases, with 8 bases between them. CDR3 length: 12 residues. CDR1 SGHTA and CDR2 FQGNSA come from the germline V gene.

The gene calls are TRBV14 and TRBJ2-5; D perhaps matches TRBD2 (5 bases). CDR3 length equals 16 residues. Germline V gives CDR1 SGHDN, CDR2 FVKESK. Trimming stripped 4 bases from V and 2 bases from J, with 17 bases between. The CDR3: CASSRGGSGGQETQYF. DNA for the CDR3: TGTGCCAGCAGCCGCGGAGGATCAGGAGGTCAAGAGACCCAGTACTTC.

This clonotype was picked up many times. The chain is built from TRBV7-8 and TRBJ2-7; the D is unclear. The CDR3 length is 14 residues. Germline-derived CDR1 and CDR2 are SGHVS and FQNEAQ. Trimming left V 1 base short and J 0 bases short, with 7 bases between. CDR3 loop: CASSLVPDSYEQYF. DNA of the CDR3: TGTGCCAGCAGCTTAGTACCGGACTCCTACGAGCAGTACTTC.

The table lists this clonotype with many counts. The gene calls are TRBV29-1 and TRBJ2-1; 11 bases line up with TRBD2. Losses at the gene ends were 8 bases for V and 7 bases for J; bases not matched to a gene: 4. The CDR3 length is 12 residues. Germline CDR1 reads SQVTM; CDR2 reads ANQGSEA. CDR3 bases: TGCAGCCTTACTAGCGGGGGTAATGAGCAGTTCTTC. Translating it yields CSLTSGGNEQFF.

This clonotype was counted many times. J is TRBJ2-5 and V is TRBV20-1, with D maybe TRBD2 (6 bases). Germline V gives CDR1 DFQATT, CDR2 SNEGSKA (reference sequence). With 1 base removed from V and 5 bases from J, the gap between germline ends came to 8 bases. This CDR3 region has 12 residues. CDR3 nucleotides: TGCAGTGCTAGAGGGGACTCGGAGACCCAGTACTTC. Encoded protein: CSARGDSETQYF.

Ten or more counts support this clonotype. The gene calls are TRBV7-2 and TRBJ2-4; D may be TRBD1 (5 bases). Trimming left V 8 bases short and J 5 bases short, with 16 bases between. This CDR3 is built from 14 residues. The germline gives CDR1 SGHTA, CDR2 FQGNSA. The chain's CDR3 is CASLNTREQNIQYF. As DNA, the CDR3 is TGTGCCAGCCTTAATACCAGGGAACAAAACATTCAGTACTTC.

This clonotype showed up many times. The chain links TRBV3-1 to TRBJ2-5, with a tentative D call TRBD2 (5 bases). V dropped 0 bases and J dropped 4 bases, with 21 bases sitting between them. CDR1 and CDR2 (germline): LGHDT, YNNKEL (reference sequence). The CDR3 is 18 amino acids. CDR3 amino acids: CASSQDFETGFPGETQYF. The DNA for the CDR3 is TGTGCCAGCAGCCAAGATTTCGAAACGGGATTCCCTGGAGAGACCCAGTACTTC.

V usage is TRBV12-3 or TRBV12-4 and J usage is TRBJ1-6; weak D call: TRBD1 (6 bases). There are 16 residues in the CDR3. Trimming pared 6 bases from V and 6 bases from J, leaving 18 bases between. The CDR3 here is CASRGTTGWANSPLHF. CDR3 bases: TGTGCCAGCAGGGGAACCACAGGGTGGGCTAATTCACCCCTCCACTTT.

Remarks on this clonotype: One end of the junction fails to match germline, which may point to a read error. V gene TRBV7-2 combines with J gene TRBJ1-5; D is uncertain. From germline, CDR1 is SGHTA and CDR2 FQGNSA. The CDR3 length is 15 residues. The CDR3 spells CASSSADGYNHPQHF. CDR3 in DNA: TGTGCCAGCAGCTCTGCGGACGGTTACAATCATCCCCAGCATTTT.

This clonotype was detected only a few times. The chain couples TRBV18 to TRBJ2-5; D is possibly TRBD2 (6 bases). This CDR3 comprises 16 residues. In germline, CDR1 is KGHSH, CDR2 LQKENI. The V gene lost 3 bases and the J gene lost 10 bases, with 24 bases spanning the gap. CDR3 sequence: CASSPVVASQAEGQYF. The CDR3 DNA reads TGTGCCAGCTCACCTGTCGTTGCTAGTCAGGCGGAGGGCCAGTACTTC.

Many counts were recorded for this clonotype. V usage is TRBV28 and J usage is TRBJ1-2; a weak D match, TRBD1 (6 bases). Germline V gene lookup returns CDR1 MDHEN and CDR2 SYDVKM. Trimming stripped 6 bases from V and 4 bases from J, with 12 bases between. This CDR3 comprises 13 residues. CDR3 protein: CASSPGHFYGYTF. The CDR3 DNA reads TGTGCCAGCAGCCCGGGACACTTCTATGGCTACACCTTC.

This clonotype has only a few counts. The chain couples TRBV5-5 to TRBJ1-1; D is uncertain. CDR1 SGHKS and CDR2 YYEKEE come from the germline V gene (reference sequence). The V gene lost 4 bases and the J gene lost 6 bases, with 19 bases spanning the gap. There are 15 residues in the CDR3. CDR3 nucleotides: TGTGCCAGCAGCCGCCCGTCAGCGGGTTGGTCTGAAGCTTTCTTT. The encoded protein is CASSRPSAGWSEAFF. The entire variable domain, with the rest obtained from reference TRBV5-5 and TRBJ1-1, is as follows: DAGVTQSPTHLIKTRGQQVTLRCSPISGHKSVSWYQQVLGQGPQFIFQYYEKEERGRGNFPDRFSARQFPNYSSELNVNALLLGDSALYLCASSRPSAGWSEAFFGQGTRLTVV.